One and the same sample provided the 32 T cell receptor beta chains below, sequenced in a study of shared clonotypes between healthy human individuals. Naive CD8 cells were CD45RO-negative, positively selected for CCR7, excluding terminally differentiated effector memory CD45RA+ cells. Assay: immunoSEQ multiplex PCR; the TCRdb copy retains only in-frame clones and omits some. The sample has about 2 million clones; less than 95% are singletons. The sequencing sample was made of naive CD8+ T cells sorted from blood. All receptors come from a man aged 18 to 35 in good health.

Comment on this clone: At the DNA level, this CDR3 is encoded by other sequences in the same sample as well. The V call is TRBV11-2, the J call TRBJ2-7, with D perhaps TRBD1 (6 bases). The CDR3 contains 15 residues. Trimming pared 1 base from V and 3 bases from J, leaving 13 bases between. CDR1 is SGHAT, CDR2 FQNNGV, per germline. CDR3 region: CASSLGGQSSYEQYF. The CDR3 DNA is TGTGCCAGCAGCTTAGGAGGACAGTCCAGCTACGAGCAGTACTTC. Full variable domain (remainder filled in from reference TRBV11-2 and TRBJ2-7): EAGVAQSPRYKIIEKRQSVAFWCNPISGHATLYWYQQILGQGPKLLIQFQNNGVVDDSQLPKDRFSAERLKGVDSTLKIQPAKLEDSAVYLCASSLGGQSSYEQYFGPGTRLTVT.

The gene calls are TRBV4-1 and TRBJ2-2, with 7 bases aligning to TRBD1. The CDR3 is 17 amino acids. After removal of 0 bases from V and 0 bases from J, the junction contained 4 bases not matched to a gene. CDR1 MGHRA and CDR2 YSYEKL come from the germline V gene. The CDR3 loop reads CASSQDGDSANTGELFF. The CDR3 DNA follows: TGCGCCAGCAGCCAAGACGGGGACAGCGCGAACACCGGGGAGCTGTTTTTT.

Comments on this clone: The same CDR3 is also encoded by other DNA sequences in this sample. V and J are TRBV7-2 and TRBJ2-1; no clear D gene. Germline V gene lookup returns CDR1 SGHTA and CDR2 FQGNSA. The V end was cut by 1 base, the J end by 4 bases, with 5 bases between. This CDR3 has 13 amino acids. CDR3 loop: CASSLGPYNEQFF. The DNA of the CDR3 is TGTGCCAGCAGCTTAGGGCCGTACAATGAGCAGTTCTTC.

With respect to this clone: This sample includes further DNA sequences coding for the same CDR3. This rearrangement joins TRBV28 to TRBJ2-3; no definite D call. This CDR3 is 13 amino acids long. The V end was cut by 1 base, the J end by 2 bases, with 4 bases between. CDR1 and CDR2 (germline): MDHEN, SYDVKM. CDR3 region: CASSLLFTDTQYF. The CDR3 bases are TGTGCCAGCAGTTTATTGTTCACAGATACGCAGTATTTT.

CDR3 region: CASSFRLAETYNEQFF. The DNA of the CDR3 is TGTGCCAGCAGCTTCCGACTAGCAGAGACCTACAATGAGCAGTTCTTC. The chain is built from TRBV7-6 and TRBJ2-1; 7 bases match TRBD2. The V segment lost 3 bases and the J segment 2 bases; nucleotides outside the gene matches: 7. Germline V gives CDR1 SGHVS, CDR2 FNYEAQ. The CDR3 covers 16 residues.

The chain couples TRBV7-8 to TRBJ2-7; 7 nucleotides align to TRBD2. V lost 3 bases to trimming and J lost 4 bases; unmatched junction nucleotides: 9. Germline-derived CDR1 and CDR2 are SGHVS and FQNEAQ. The CDR3 length is 15 residues. CDR3 DNA sequence: TGTGCCAGCAGCTTGAGGGCTAGCGGACTTTACGAGCAGTACTTC. This translates into CASSLRASGLYEQYF.

The V call is TRBV9, the J call TRBJ2-5; tentatively, D is TRBD2 (5 bases). Germline V gives CDR1 SGDLS, CDR2 YYNGEE. The V end lost 4 bases, the J end lost 4 bases, and 14 bases lay between the germline ends. This CDR3 contains 14 residues. CDR3 residues: CASSRGSPGETQYF. CDR3 DNA: TGTGCCAGCAGCCGCGGGTCCCCGGGAGAGACCCAGTACTTC.

The chain employs TRBV6-5 and TRBJ1-1; the match to TRBD1 covers 8 bases. V was pared by 2 bases and J by 0 bases, with 5 bases of the junction left unmatched. CDR1 MNHEY and CDR2 SVGAGI come from the germline V gene. The CDR3 totals 16 residues. The CDR3: CASSYTAGGLNTEAFF. CDR3 in DNA: TGTGCCAGCAGTTACACCGCAGGGGGCCTGAACACTGAAGCTTTCTTT.

Concerning this clone: At the DNA level, this CDR3 is encoded by other sequences in the same sample as well. The V and J genes are TRBV2 and TRBJ2-1, with 11 bases identical to TRBD2. The CDR3 is 14 residues long. The V segment lost 5 bases and the J segment 3 bases; nucleotides outside the gene matches: 0. Germline CDR1 SNHLY, CDR2 FYNNEI. For the CDR3, the DNA is TGTGCCAGCAGTCTAGCGGGAGGCTACAATGAGCAGTTCTTC. Its protein is CASSLAGGYNEQFF.

The V and J genes are TRBV5-6 and TRBJ1-1, with D perhaps matching TRBD1 (5 bases). Germline V gene data show CDR1 as SGHDT and CDR2 as YYEEEE. V dropped 1 base and J dropped 7 bases, with 8 bases sitting between them. The CDR3 has 12 residues. CDR3 loop: CASSLYRLEAFF. CDR3 in DNA: TGTGCCAGCAGCTTGTACAGGCTTGAAGCTTTCTTT.

The chain has TRBV11-2 and TRBJ2-7; 8 nucleotides align to TRBD2. The CDR3 is 15 residues long. V was clipped by 1 base and J by 4 bases; unmatched bases: 6. CDR1 SGHAT and CDR2 FQNNGV come from the germline V gene. The CDR3 DNA sequence: TGTGCCAGCAGCTTAGTTGGCGGGGGGATGTACGAGCAGTACTTC. Its protein product is CASSLVGGGMYEQYF.

This clone was detected only a few times. In DNA form, the CDR3 reads TGCGCCAGCAGCCTCCGGGAGGCCACGAATCAGCCCCAGCATTTT. Translation: CASSLREATNQPQHF. V and J are TRBV4-1 and TRBJ1-5; D is unclear. The germline V gene has CDR1 MGHRA and CDR2 YSYEKL. V was trimmed by 4 bases and J by 4 bases, leaving 14 bases between them. The CDR3 is 15 residues long.

With regard to this clone: Other DNA sequences in this sample translate to the same CDR3. The rearrangement joins TRBV28 to TRBJ1-1, with D possibly matching TRBD1 (5 bases). Germline-derived CDR1 and CDR2 are MDHEN and SYDVKM. The CDR3 consists of 14 residues. The V end lost 3 bases, the J end lost 0 bases, and 8 bases lay between the germline ends. The DNA for the CDR3 is TGTGCCAGCAGTTTGGGGGGTATGAACACTGAAGCTTTCTTT. Protein: CASSLGGMNTEAFF.

The rearrangement uses TRBV30 and TRBJ2-3; 10 nucleotides agree with TRBD1. The CDR3 is 15 residues long. V dropped 6 bases and J dropped 4; count of bases not matched to a gene: 10. Germline V gives CDR1 GTSNPN, CDR2 SVGIG (reference sequence). The CDR3 DNA follows: TGTGCCTGCGAAAAGACAGGGGGCGGCTCAGATACGCAGTATTTT. This codes for CACEKTGGGSDTQYF.

This sequence joins TRBV13 and TRBJ2-7, with a possible D match to TRBD2 (6 bases). The CDR3 extends over 13 amino acids. The germline V and J ends were trimmed by 5 bases and 6 bases, with 14 bases remaining between them. Germline V gives CDR1 PRHDT, CDR2 FYEKMQ (reference sequence). The CDR3 spells CASSPGGPGEQYF. CDR3 bases: TGTGCCAGCAGCCCCGGAGGGCCCGGCGAGCAGTACTTC.

The chain recombines TRBV7-3 with TRBJ2-5; maybe TRBD2 (6 bases). Trimming left V 5 bases short and J 1 base short, with 14 bases between. This CDR3 spans 15 amino acids. Germline CDR1 and CDR2: SGHTA and FQGTGA. The CDR3 DNA is TGTGCCAGCAGCAGGGGCGGAGGGTCCCAAGAGACCCAGTACTTC. Translation gives CASSRGGGSQETQYF.

Here the CDR3 DNA reads TGTGCCAGCAGTGCCCGGACAGCTATTTTTTCCTACGAGCAGTACTTC. Its translation is CASSARTAIFSYEQYF. The J gene is TRBJ2-7, the V gene TRBV6-1; weak D call: TRBD1 (6 bases). Germline assignment: CDR1 MNHNS and CDR2 SASEGT. V lost 4 bases and J lost 1, with 17 bases in between. The CDR3 covers 16 residues.

The sample holds one count of this clone. The V and J genes are TRBV9 and TRBJ1-5; TRBD1 aligns across 9 bases. The germline gives CDR1 SGDLS, CDR2 YYNGEE. CDR3 length: 14 amino acids. The V segment lost 4 bases and the J segment 4 bases; nucleotides outside the gene matches: 3. In DNA, the CDR3 is TGTGCCAGCAGCTCGGACAGGGGTAATCAGCCCCAGCATTTT. It translates to CASSSDRGNQPQHF.

The V call is TRBV10-3, the J call TRBJ2-2, with unresolved D. V was trimmed by 3 bases and J by 1 base, leaving 18 bases between them. The germline CDR1 and CDR2 sequences are ENHRY and SYGVKD. The CDR3 is 18 residues long. Here the CDR3 DNA reads TGTGCCATCAGTGAATTTCCACTCCATACTGTGAACACCGGGGAGCTGTTTTTT. Translating gives CAISEFPLHTVNTGELFF.

This chain uses TRBV5-1 with TRBJ2-1, with D possibly being TRBD2 (5 bases). Germline CDR1 is SGHRS and CDR2 is YFSETQ. Deletions cut 0 bases from V and 2 bases from J, with 9 bases between. The CDR3 is made up of 15 amino acids. The CDR3 DNA sequence: TGCGCCAGCAGCTTGGGGGAGAGCGCCTACAATGAGCAGTTCTTC. Amino acid sequence: CASSLGESAYNEQFF.

This chain joins TRBV28 and TRBJ2-7, with D tentatively TRBD1 (6 bases). Germline V gene lookup returns CDR1 MDHEN and CDR2 SYDVKM. The CDR3 consists of 14 residues. The V end was cut by 6 bases, the J end by 2 bases, with 14 bases between. The CDR3 bases are TGTGCCAGCAGCCCTCCCGGGACAACCTACGAGCAGTACTTC. Translated: CASSPPGTTYEQYF.

The gene calls are TRBV4-3 and TRBJ2-7, with TRBD2 matching over 7 bases. Germline V gives CDR1 LGHNA, CDR2 YSLEER. J lost 6 bases, V lost 0 bases, and 11 bases had no gene match. The length of the CDR3 is 16 residues. The CDR3 DNA reads TGCGCCAGCAGCCAAGATTACGCGGGAGTCTTGCTCGAGCAGTACTTC. This translates into CASSQDYAGVLLEQYF.

The gene calls are TRBV6-5 and TRBJ2-1; 11 bases are shared with TRBD2. This CDR3 comprises 15 residues. Germline V gene data show CDR1 as MNHEY and CDR2 as SVGAGI. Trimming at V came to 8 bases and at J to 1 base, leaving 4 bases not matched to a gene. CDR3 in amino acids: CASLGTSGSYNEQFF. The CDR3 bases are TGTGCCAGCCTCGGGACTAGCGGATCCTACAATGAGCAGTTCTTC.

The chain is built from TRBV13 and TRBJ1-1; unclear D gene. Trimming took 0 bases from V and 1 from J, leaving 15 bases between them. Germline lookup yields CDR1 PRHDT and CDR2 FYEKMQ (reference sequence). This CDR3 spans 17 amino acids. The CDR3 DNA follows: TGTGCCAGCAGCTTAGGACGGGATCCGAGCCGGAACACTGAAGCTTTCTTT. Protein product: CASSLGRDPSRNTEAFF.

As regards this clone: Other nucleotide sequences in the sample specify the same CDR3. The chain links TRBV6-5 to TRBJ1-2; TRBD1 is a possible D gene (5 bases). CDR3 length equals 14 residues. V was shortened by 0 bases and J by 8 bases, with 13 bases between the two germline ends. In germline, CDR1 is MNHEY, CDR2 SVGAGI. CDR3: CASSYSEGVGGYTF. The DNA of the CDR3 is TGTGCCAGCAGTTACTCGGAAGGGGTTGGAGGCTACACCTTC.

This clone was seen only once. V gene TRBV5-6 combines with J gene TRBJ2-7; 7 bases are a match to TRBD2. The V gene end was trimmed by 4 bases and the J gene end by 7 bases; junction bases not matched to a gene: 17. The length of the CDR3 is 16 residues. Per the germline V gene, CDR1 is SGHDT and CDR2 is YYEEEE. CDR3 sequence (DNA): TGTGCCAGCAGCCTCTCATTAAGCGGGGCGATCGGGGAGCAGTACTTC. The encoded protein is CASSLSLSGAIGEQYF.

The chain has TRBV13 and TRBJ2-5; 11 bases line up with TRBD2. Germline V CDR1 and CDR2: PRHDT, FYEKMQ (reference sequence). Losses at the gene ends were 0 bases for V and 5 bases for J; bases not matched to a gene: 8. CDR3 length: 17 residues. CDR3 amino acids: CASSLGLLAGGWETQYF. DNA of the CDR3: TGTGCCAGCAGCTTAGGCCTCCTAGCGGGAGGTTGGGAGACCCAGTACTTC.

For this clone: The DNA is left out, because the CDR3 cannot be placed on it with certainty; the CDR3 is given as TCRdb lists it. This chain links TRBV28 with TRBJ2-7. CDR1 is MDHEN and CDR2 is SYDVKM in the germline V gene. The CDR3 length is 20 residues, termini included. This chain's CDR3 is CASSSRTDLTSGRWVYEQYF.

V is TRBV11-2 and J is TRBJ2-1; TRBD2 matches 11 bases. Germline V CDR1 and CDR2: SGHAT, FQNNGV. V trimming: 4 bases; J trimming: 12 bases; junction bases outside the gene matches: 5. This CDR3 has 13 amino acids. CDR3 residues: CASSSGLAGMQFF. CDR3 nucleotide sequence: TGTGCCAGCAGCTCCGGACTAGCGGGCATGCAGTTCTTC.

This sequence joins TRBV19 and TRBJ1-5; no clear D. V was clipped by 10 bases and J by 4 bases, with 17 bases between them. The CDR3 consists of 14 residues. Per germline, CDR1 LNHDA and CDR2 SQIVND (reference sequence). DNA for the CDR3: TGTGCCACCCAAGTCTGGTTTGGAAATCAGCCCCAGCATTTT. Translation gives CATQVWFGNQPQHF.

This clone was seen once. The chain employs TRBV7-9 and TRBJ1-1; D remains unclear. Trimming pared 1 base from V and 1 base from J, leaving 10 bases between. The CDR3 totals 15 residues. Germline assignment: CDR1 SEHNR and CDR2 FQNEAQ (reference sequence). CDR3 in amino acids: CASSLVGNGNTEAFF. The CDR3, as DNA: TGTGCCAGCAGCTTAGTCGGGAACGGGAACACTGAAGCTTTCTTT.

The chain employs TRBV5-1 and TRBJ2-3; D may be TRBD1 (6 bases). Deletions cut 0 bases from V and 4 bases from J, with 12 bases between. The CDR3 runs 15 residues. The V gene's germline CDR1 is SGHRS and CDR2 YFSETQ. CDR3 in amino acids: CASSLVSGEADTQYF. The DNA for the CDR3 is TGCGCCAGCAGCTTGGTTTCAGGGGAAGCAGATACGCAGTATTTT. Full variable domain (outside the CDR3, taken from reference TRBV5-1 and TRBJ2-3): KAGVTQTPRYLIKTRGQQVTLSCSPISGHRSVSWYQQTPGQGLQFLFEYFSETQRNKGNFPGRFSGRQFSNSRSEMNVSTLELGDSALYLCASSLVSGEADTQYFGPGTRLTVL.